This section outlines one TCR beta chain sequence together with its context. At one boundary the junction diverges from the germline segment, which might be a read error. PCR was performed a second time for 7 to 11 cycles using a sample-barcoded 5' primer and a J-beta primer mix. A single record per CDR3 protein comes from TCRdb applying MiXCR to the 5' RACE reads. The table includes some 1.7 million distinct CDR3 sequences, roughly 27% detected once. This CDR3 is built from 18 residues. Germline V gives CDR1 MNHEY, CDR2 SVGEGT. The amount of total RNA extracted per sample was at least 5.5 micrograms. The record originates from a study of blood T cells in healthy people across ages.

J is TRBJ1-2 and V is TRBV6-2 or TRBV6-3; D is undetermined. The sequencing input was blood. This receptor was identified in a woman younger than 45 in good health. Written as DNA, the CDR3 is TGTGACAGCAGCCGCGTGGGTCCCGAACGGGAAAGAACTGACGGCTACACCTTC. This codes for CDSSRVGPERERTDGYTF.